This TCR beta chain was profiled in a study of blood T cells in healthy people across ages. Primers used in a second PCR of roughly 6 to 11 cycles were a sample-barcoded 5' primer and a J-beta primer mix. From the 5' RACE reads, TCRdb called clonotypes with MiXCR, one entry per CDR3 protein. Of 700,000 to 900,000 distinct CDR3 sequences in the sample, around 25% were seen once. The people who gave samples were healthy Caucasians from Russia, aged about 6 to 95. This clonotype showed up just a few times. Germline V CDR1 and CDR2: SGHRS, YFSETQ. CDR3 size: 14 residues. V lost 2 bases, J lost 8 bases, and 10 bases stayed unmatched. The same data also went into a second study, on T cells of mothers and their children. That work adds: Samples were obtained from a few healthy Caucasian mothers and their six children. In each mother, TCR beta CDR3 reads exceeded 10 million; in each child, they numbered several million. Sequencing revealed no T cell clones that were persistent and microchimeric.

This chain connects TRBV5-1 to TRBJ2-7, with 7 bases aligning to TRBD1. This TCR was recovered from a boy aged 10-17 years in good health. Sequences were obtained from blood. In DNA form, the CDR3 reads TGCGCCAGCAGCTTTCGACAGGGTACTATGCAGCAGTACTTC. Its protein product is CASSFRQGTMQQYF.